A few counts support the clone carrying this T cell receptor (beta chain). Its matching antigen is unknown. This sample is drawn from a study of early stage breast cancer tumors. Study-wide results and limits: Commonly generated sequences made up most enriched TCRB sequences shared between patients. Tumor and normal breast were distinguished via blood comparison in about 90% of the 16 patients.

The ends lost 4 bases at V and 3 bases at J; junction bases unmatched: 3. Germline V gives CDR1 MNHEY, CDR2 SMNVEV (reference sequence). There are 15 residues in the CDR3. Here immunoSEQ multiplex PCR was the method, and the copy in TCRdb shows in-frame clones only, minus some. The top ten hold roughly 1.5% of the sample, which has about 48,000 clones, around 83% seen once. This clonotype was sampled from a person aged 45-60 years with breast cancer. J is TRBJ2-2 and V is TRBV27, with 9 nucleotides matching TRBD2. Sequencing was performed on blood. The chain's CDR3 is CASSYRTSDTGELFF. In nucleotides, the CDR3 is TGTGCCAGCAGTTATAGGACTAGCGACACCGGGGAGCTGTTTTTT.